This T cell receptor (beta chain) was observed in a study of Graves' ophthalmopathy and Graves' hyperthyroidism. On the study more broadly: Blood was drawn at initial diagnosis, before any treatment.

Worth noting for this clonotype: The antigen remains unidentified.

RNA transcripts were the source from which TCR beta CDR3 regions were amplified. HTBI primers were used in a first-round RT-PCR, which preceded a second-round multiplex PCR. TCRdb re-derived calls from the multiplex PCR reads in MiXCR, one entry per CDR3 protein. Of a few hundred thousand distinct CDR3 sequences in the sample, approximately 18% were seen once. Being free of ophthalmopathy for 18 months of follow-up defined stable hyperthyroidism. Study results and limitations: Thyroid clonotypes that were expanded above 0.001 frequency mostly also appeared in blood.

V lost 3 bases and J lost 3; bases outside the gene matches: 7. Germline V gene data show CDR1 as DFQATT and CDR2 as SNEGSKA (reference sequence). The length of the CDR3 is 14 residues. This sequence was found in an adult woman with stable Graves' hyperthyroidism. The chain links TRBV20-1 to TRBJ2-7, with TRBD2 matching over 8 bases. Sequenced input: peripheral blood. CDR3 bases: TGCAGTGCTAGTCGGCGGGAGGCCCTCTACGAGCAGTACTTC. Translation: CSASRREALYEQYF.